This TCR beta chain was captured by sequencing in a study of blood T cell repertoires in COVID-19. Original processing notes: Counts of nucleated cells, estimated from reference gene primer amplification, were obtained. Sequencing used immunoSEQ multiplex PCR; TCRdb keeps in-frame clones, though not all of them. V and J calls and clone size follow that table, whereas D and trimming were derived from the DNA. The sample shows approximately 250,000 clones, approximately 90% of them seen only once. Enrolled through a virtual design, the participants were between about 18 and 100 years of age and came from about two dozen US areas. Cohorts were based on clinical histories the participants reported. The V segment lost 3 bases and the J segment 1 base; nucleotides outside the gene matches: 9. Germline V gene lookup returns CDR1 MDHEN and CDR2 SYDVKM. The CDR3 is made up of 17 amino acids.

Sequencing was performed on PBMCs or T cells enriched from blood (not recorded which). The V and J genes are TRBV28 and TRBJ1-1; 9 bases fit TRBD1. This clonotype was sampled from a man aged 35-49 years who had been exposed to COVID-19. The CDR3 is CASSFDRGFEQNTEAFF. CDR3 sequence (DNA): TGTGCCAGCAGTTTCGACAGGGGGTTTGAACAGAACACTGAAGCTTTCTTT.